This entry features one T cell receptor (beta chain) sequence. Its matching antigen is unknown. This CDR3 is built from 15 residues. Germline CDR1 and CDR2: SGHVS and FNYEAQ. V gave up 1 base and J gave up 5 bases, with 11 bases separating them. The entry originates in a study of post-analysis software for immune sequencing data. At the level of the study: Multiple sclerosis in the patients followed relapsing-remitting, secondary progressive and progressive-relapsing courses.

Each TCR beta cDNA library carried unique molecular identifiers. TCRdb fed the PCR reads into MiXCR, producing one record per CDR3 protein. The sample holds about 380,000 distinct CDR3 sequences, less than 35% seen once. Study observations and caveats: Strong same-batch co-clustering of samples appeared with F measure clustering. TRBV5-6, TRBV5-1 and TRBV20-1 belonged to a set of about 5 TRBV segments that were more frequent in patients than controls.

Sequenced material: blood. The receptor was isolated from a girl aged 5 to 17 with multiple sclerosis. This sequence joins TRBV7-6 and TRBJ2-2, with D perhaps TRBD2 (5 bases). In nucleotides, the CDR3 is TGTGCCAGCAGCTTAGAAATGAGGGCGACCGGGGAGCTGTTTTTT. This codes for CASSLEMRATGELFF.